This T cell receptor (beta chain) came from a study of molecular identifiers for immune sequencing clone quantification. General study findings and limits: Highly expanded clone sizes could end up underestimated if a barcode were shared by identical TCR molecules. Clones above 20 RNA copies held over 97% of effector molecules, under 1% in naive cells.

As CD8+CD4-CCR7+CD45RA+ cells, naive CD8 T cells were sorted. TCRdb re-derived calls from the PCR reads in MiXCR, one entry per CDR3 protein. The repertoire has about 320,000 distinct CDR3 sequences, roughly 24% of them found once; the top ten carry roughly 0.7%. Germline V gene sequence: CDR1 SQVTM, CDR2 ANQGSEA. CDR3 length equals 10 residues. With respect to this clonotype: Antigen specificity is unknown. A clone one base away is much larger, so this may be a read error.

This TCR derives from a human donor in good health. Some libraries in this study had Jurkat cell RNA spiked in. The material sequenced was naive CD8+ T cells from blood, with Jurkat cell RNA spiked in. As for subset: FACS-sorted CD8+CD4-CCR7+CD45RA+ naive T cells. The chain combines TRBV29-1 with TRBJ2-1; D perhaps matches TRBD1 (5 bases). The CDR3 reads CSVPDNAQFF. CDR3 in DNA: TGCAGCGTCCCGGACAATGCGCAGTTCTTC.